What follows are 10 T cell receptor beta chains derived from one specimen sequenced in a study of blood T cells in healthy people across ages (dated by TCRdb to 2014 to 2015). Library preparation used 5' RACE. Sequencer: Illumina HiSeq 2500. A second PCR of roughly 6 to 11 cycles was run with a J-beta primer mix and a sample-barcoded 5' primer. TCRdb reworked the public reads: Q25 trimming with fastp, MiXCR clone assembly, productive beta chains retained. CDR3 protein sequences are deduplicated, and each keeps its most common genes and DNA. The sample yields 800,000 or so distinct CDR3 sequences; around a quarter were counted once. The top ten clonotypes cover approximately 4% of the sample. These data also formed part of another study, on T cells of mothers and their children.

Sequences were obtained from blood. The receptors shown here come from a boy younger than 18 in good health.

This rearrangement joins TRBV20-1 to TRBJ2-5, with unresolved D. V was cut by 3 bases and J by 13 bases, with 18 bases left in between. This CDR3 spans 12 amino acids. Germline V gene lookup returns CDR1 DFQATT and CDR2 SNEGSKA (reference sequence). DNA of the CDR3: TGCAGTGCTAGCACTACCTCCTACGAGCGGTACTTC. This encodes CSASTTSYERYF.

The chain's CDR3 is CASGRGAPGTEAFF. The CDR3 DNA follows: TGTGCCAGCGGGCGAGGGGCCCCTGGGACTGAAGCTTTCTTT. The chain uses TRBV6-5 and TRBJ1-1; maybe TRBD1 (5 bases). Germline loops: CDR1 MNHEY, CDR2 SVGAGI. This CDR3 has 14 amino acids. Trimming removed 8 bases from V and 5 bases from J, with 18 bases in between.

This clonotype was observed a handful of times. The V call is TRBV6-2 or TRBV6-3, the J call TRBJ2-5; D perhaps matches TRBD2 (6 bases). The DNA end lines up better with TRBJ2-1; the J call may be wrong. Germline CDR1 reads MNHEY; CDR2 reads SVGEGT. CDR3 length equals 14 residues. The chain's CDR3 is CASSHPGTDIEQFF. In nucleotides, the CDR3 is TGTGCCAGCAGTCACCCAGGGACTGACATTGAGCAGTTCTTC.

This chain connects TRBV19 to TRBJ1-2; no clear D gene. The V and J ends lost 8 bases and 3 bases respectively, with 16 bases between them. The CDR3 sequence is 14 residues long. Germline CDR1 LNHDA, CDR2 SQIVND (reference sequence). This CDR3 reads CASSVSGVDYGYTF. The CDR3, as DNA: TGTGCCAGTTCCGTGTCCGGGGTAGACTATGGCTACACCTTC.

This clonotype turned up a few times. The V gene is TRBV2, the J gene TRBJ2-3; D perhaps matches TRBD2 (5 bases). With 4 bases removed from V and 1 base from J, the gap between germline ends came to 12 bases. There are 15 residues in the CDR3. Looked up from germline, CDR1 is SNHLY and CDR2 is FYNNEI. Here the CDR3 reads CASSGLLGGTDTQYF. CDR3 sequence (DNA): TGTGCCAGCAGTGGTCTCCTGGGAGGCACAGATACGCAGTATTTT.

Only a few counts were recorded for this clonotype. This sequence joins TRBV25-1 and TRBJ2-3; tentatively, D is TRBD2 (5 bases). This CDR3 contains 16 residues. Germline V gene data show CDR1 as MGHDK and CDR2 as SYGVNS. Trimming shortened V by 2 bases and J by 0 bases, and 12 bases separated the two germline ends. The CDR3 DNA reads as TGTGCCAGCAGTGAAGAGGGCGGTTTTAGCACAGATACGCAGTATTTT. It specifies CASSEEGGFSTDTQYF.

The genes are TRBV9 and TRBJ2-3; D unresolved. The germline CDR1 and CDR2 sequences are SGDLS and YYNGEE. The CDR3 extends over 17 amino acids. Trimming shortened V by 0 bases and J by 2 bases, and 16 bases separated the two germline ends. In DNA, the CDR3 is TGTGCCAGCAGCGTAGATACCGCCGGACCAAACACAGATACGCAGTATTTT. Translated, it gives CASSVDTAGPNTDTQYF.

This clonotype was detected many times. The V and J genes are TRBV9 and TRBJ2-1, with D possibly TRBD2 on 5 matching bases. Germline assignment: CDR1 SGDLS and CDR2 YYNGEE. There are 15 residues in the CDR3. The germline V and J ends were trimmed by 4 bases and 0 bases, with 11 bases remaining between them. The CDR3 DNA reads TGTGCCAGCAGCCCTAGCCCGAGCTCCTACAATGAGCAGTTCTTC. Translating gives CASSPSPSSYNEQFF.

The chain has TRBV27 and TRBJ2-3; D is unclear. The CDR3 is made up of 16 amino acids. Between the trimmed V and J ends, which lost 0 bases and 2 bases, there was a span of 12 bases. Germline values: CDR1 MNHEY, CDR2 SMNVEV (reference sequence). The CDR3 spells CASSLSPAGDTDTQYF. CDR3 bases: TGTGCCAGCAGTTTATCCCCGGCAGGCGACACAGATACGCAGTATTTT.

This clonotype was detected a few times. The chain has TRBV2 and TRBJ2-4, with D tentatively TRBD1 or TRBD2 (6 bases each). Trimming stripped 8 bases from V and 0 bases from J, with 14 bases between. Germline V gene sequence: CDR1 SNHLY, CDR2 FYNNEI. This CDR3 is 15 amino acids long. The CDR3 region has the DNA TGTGCCAGCCTTGAGGGGGGAATAGCCAAAAACATTCAGTACTTC. As protein: CASLEGGIAKNIQYF.